This is a list of T cell receptor beta chains from one sample in a study of radiotherapy plus CTLA-4 blockade in lung cancer. Profiling relied on immunoSEQ multiplex PCR, and the TCRdb table lists in-frame clones only, not all of them. The sample yields approximately 97,000 clones, roughly 80% seen once. Here the sequenced sample was peripheral blood, taken from a patient treated with radiotherapy plus ipilimumab. The source is a human donor with non-small cell lung cancer who had stable disease on radiotherapy plus ipilimumab. Each CDR3 is given with its conserved first and last residue. Fields, in order: clone size, J gene, V gene, D gene, CDR3 DNA, CDR3 protein. A D gene is named only where the DNA matches it firmly. Clone size is given for some rows only: seen once, a few or many times, or a class if the clone is expanded.

-	TRBJ1-1	TRBV18	TRBD1	TGTGCCAGCTCACCGGGACAGGTGAACACTGAAGCTTTCTTT	CASSPGQVNTEAFF
-	TRBJ2-7	TRBV27	-	TGTGCCAGCCGCCGCAAGGACTCGAGCTCCTACGAGCAGTACTTC	CASRRKDSSSYEQYF
-	TRBJ2-7	TRBV6-6	TRBD2	TGTGCCAGCAGCCCCGAGCGGGGGGGCCTCTACGAGCAGTACTTC	CASSPERGGLYEQYF
-	TRBJ2-7	TRBV11-3	TRBD1	TGTGCCAGCGGACAGGGCTACGAGCAGTACTTC	CASGQGYEQYF
-	TRBJ1-1	TRBV18	-	TGTGCCAGCTCCCCAAAAGAGCAGGCGTCCGGGGTGAACACTGAAGCTTTCTTT	CASSPKEQASGVNTEAFF
-	TRBJ2-5	TRBV7-8	TRBD2	TGTGCCAGCAGCTTAGGGCCGGGACTAGCCCAAGAGACCCAGTACTTC	CASSLGPGLAQETQYF
-	TRBJ2-7	TRBV5-6	-	TGTGCCAGCAGCAGACGGACAGTCTACGAGCAGTACTTC	CASSRRTVYEQYF
-	TRBJ2-1	TRBV28	-	TGTGCCAGCAGTTCGTCGAGGGATTCAAGCTCCTACAATGAGCAGTTCTTC	CASSSSRDSSSYNEQFF
-	TRBJ2-6	TRBV6-1	-	TGTGCCAGCAGTGCCCCTAGCCTCGGGGCCAACGTCCTGACTTTC	CASSAPSLGANVLTF
-	TRBJ2-2	TRBV2	-	TGTGCCAGCAGTGAGAGCCAGGGGAGGACCGGGGAGCTGTTTTTT	CASSESQGRTGELFF
-	TRBJ2-7	TRBV5-6	-	TGTGCCAGCAGCTCTTCCTACGAGCAGTACTTC	CASSSSYEQYF
-	TRBJ2-5	TRBV14	-	TGTGCCAGCAGCCAACGGACCCAAGAGACCCAGTACTTC	CASSQRTQETQYF
-	TRBJ1-1	TRBV5-1	TRBD1	TGCGCCAGCAGGGAGGGGGCCGGCACTGAAGCTTTCTTT	CASREGAGTEAFF
-	TRBJ1-4	TRBV6-5	-	TGTGCCAGCAGAGTGGACTGGGCTAATGAAAAACTGTTTTTT	CASRVDWANEKLFF
-	TRBJ1-2	TRBV27	-	TGTGCCAGCACCCCTGCGGGGATGGACGGCTACACCTTC	CASTPAGMDGYTF
-	TRBJ1-2	TRBV6-1	TRBD1	TGTGCCAGCAGTGATAGGAGAGGATCAGGGGGATATGGCTACACCTTC	CASSDRRGSGGYGYTF
-	TRBJ1-5	TRBV19	TRBD1	TGTGCCAGTAGTACAGGGACAGTTAGCAATCAGCCCCAGCATTTT	CASSTGTVSNQPQHF
-	TRBJ2-1	TRBV29-1	TRBD2	TGCAGCGTAATCCGGACTAGCGGGATAAATGAGCAGTTCTTC	CSVIRTSGINEQFF
-	TRBJ1-4	TRBV9	-	TGTGCCAGCAGCGTAGCGATCGGGGCAGGAGATGAAAAACTGTTTTTT	CASSVAIGAGDEKLFF
-	TRBJ1-3	TRBV18	-	TGTGCCAGCTCCACCGAAGCCTCTGGAAACACCATATATTTT	CASSTEASGNTIYF
few	TRBJ2-7	TRBV19	-	TGTGCCAGTAGTATGAGCCGCTCCTACGAGCAGTACTTC	CASSMSRSYEQYF
-	TRBJ1-5	TRBV28	-	TGTGCCAGCACCCCCGGCGGTCAGCCCCAGCATTTT	CASTPGGQPQHF
-	TRBJ2-7	TRBV30	TRBD1	TGTGCCTGGACAGGGGGAAACAGGCACGAGCAGTACTTC	CAWTGGNRHEQYF
-	TRBJ2-3	TRBV7-8	TRBD2	TGTGCCAGCAGCTTCGGACTAGTCACAGATACGCAGTATTTT	CASSFGLVTDTQYF
-	TRBJ2-2	TRBV28	TRBD2	TGTGCCAGCACCTTTCTAGCGGGGGGCCCAAACACCGGGGAGCTGTTTTTT	CASTFLAGGPNTGELFF
-	TRBJ1-2	TRBV18	-	TGTGCCAGTAGCACAGATAACTATGGCTACACCTTC	CASSTDNYGYTF
-	TRBJ2-7	TRBV6-1	-	TGTGCCAGCAGTGAGAACGACCTCTACGAGCAGTACTTC	CASSENDLYEQYF
-	TRBJ1-1	TRBV19	TRBD1	TGTGCCAGTAGTATTCCCCGGACAGGGATGAACACTGAAGCTTTCTTT	CASSIPRTGMNTEAFF
-	TRBJ2-2	TRBV30	-	TGTGCCTTTCAGACTCTGAACACCGGGGAGCTGTTTTTT	CAFQTLNTGELFF
-	TRBJ1-4	TRBV5-1	-	TGCGCCAGCAGCTCGCTCAGGGGTTCCGGCGCTAATGAAAAACTGTTTTTT	CASSSLRGSGANEKLFF
-	TRBJ2-7	TRBV5-6	TRBD2	TGTGCCAGCAGCTCGGTGGTAGCGGGCCCCTACGAGCAGTACTTC	CASSSVVAGPYEQYF
-	TRBJ2-3	TRBV5-1	TRBD2	TGCGCCAGCAGCCAGAGCGGGACTAGCGGGAGACCGGGTCACGAAGATACGCAGTATTTT	CASSQSGTSGRPGHEDTQYF
-	TRBJ2-7	TRBV4-2	TRBD2	TGTGCCAGCAGCCAGCCGGGACTAGCGAACGAGCAGTACTTC	CASSQPGLANEQYF
-	TRBJ2-5	TRBV5-1	TRBD1	TGCGCCAGCAGCTTAGGGACAGCCCAAGAGACCCAGTACTTC	CASSLGTAQETQYF
-	TRBJ2-6	TRBV25-1	-	TGTGCCAGCAGTGAGGACAGACCCGACTCTGGGGCCAACGTCCTGACTTTC	CASSEDRPDSGANVLTF
-	TRBJ1-5	TRBV30	-	TGTGCCTGGAGACAGGGAACCAATCAGCCCCAGCATTTT	CAWRQGTNQPQHF
-	TRBJ2-1	TRBV7-3	TRBD2	TGTGCCAGCAGCCCAAGGACTAGCGGTGAGCAGTTCTTC	CASSPRTSGEQFF
-	TRBJ2-4	TRBV19	-	TGTGCCAGTTCGGGGAGGGACACCAACTTAGCCAAAAACATTCAGTACTTC	CASSGRDTNLAKNIQYF
-	TRBJ2-7	TRBV4-1	-	TGCGCCAGCAGCCCCACCGGTGGGGGCACCTACGAGCAGTACTTC	CASSPTGGGTYEQYF
-	TRBJ2-3	TRBV9	-	TGTGCCAGCAGCGTAGAGGGATTCGGGACAGATACGCAGTATTTT	CASSVEGFGTDTQYF
-	TRBJ2-2	TRBV4-2	TRBD1	TGTGCCAGCAGCCAAGTAGAAGGACAGGGACCCGGGGAGCTGTTTTTT	CASSQVEGQGPGELFF
-	TRBJ2-7	TRBV28	-	TGTGCCAGCAGTCTTATACAGGGGAGGTACGAGCAGTACTTC	CASSLIQGRYEQYF
-	TRBJ2-6	TRBV7-9	-	TGTGCCAGCAGCTTAGCGGGCTCTGGGGCCAACGTCCTGACTTTC	CASSLAGSGANVLTF
once	TRBJ1-1	TRBV7-6	-	TGTGCCAGCAGCTTATTTGGGGTAAACACTGAAGCTTTCTTT	CASSLFGVNTEAFF
-	TRBJ2-5	TRBV28	TRBD2	TGTGCCAGCCGGGGGGGACCCCAGGCCCAGTACTTC	CASRGGPQAQYF
-	TRBJ1-5	TRBV6-6	-	TGTGCCAGCAGTTACAGGGACCGTAGCAATCAGCCCCAGCATTTT	CASSYRDRSNQPQHF
-	TRBJ2-7	TRBV7-3	-	TGTGCCAGCAGCCCTAGGACAGCGCGGGCCCACGAGCAGTACTTC	CASSPRTARAHEQYF
-	TRBJ1-1	TRBV6-4	TRBD1	TGTGCCAGCAGGGAAGGACAGGGGCGCGGAGCTTTCTTT	CASREGQGRGAFF
once	TRBJ1-4	TRBV7-9	-	TGTGCCAGCAGCCCCTACGTCAGCGCGCCCTCCCGTGAAAAACTGTTTTTT	CASSPYVSAPSREKLFF
-	TRBJ2-7	TRBV28	TRBD1	TGTGCCAGCAGCCCGGGGACAGGGTATCGCTACGAGCAGTACTTC	CASSPGTGYRYEQYF
-	TRBJ2-1	TRBV9	-	TGTGCCAGCAGCGTACAGGGACAAGAGAGTGAGCAGTTCTTC	CASSVQGQESEQFF